These 4 T cell receptor beta chains were all obtained from the same sample, sequenced in a study of cytomegalovirus exposure and HLA in healthy donors. Amplification used 60 Vbeta primers and 13 Jbeta primers. Libraries were prepared by immunoSEQ multiplex PCR; TCRdb keeps only in-frame clonotypes and omits some of them. Among about 98,000 clones listed, roughly 70% were seen once. Sample: PBMCs. Every receptor here comes from a man aged 50-60 years in good health and CMV-seronegative.

The CDR3 is CASSLGQGSSYNSPLHF. In DNA, the CDR3 is TGTGCCAGCAGCTTGGGCCAGGGAAGCTCCTATAATTCACCCCTCCACTTT. The gene calls are TRBV7-2 and TRBJ1-6; D might be TRBD1 (5 bases). Germline CDR1 SGHTA, CDR2 FQGNSA. This CDR3 comprises 17 residues. V was clipped by 3 bases and J by 0 bases, with 12 bases between them.

This clone was detected a few times. V is TRBV2 and J is TRBJ2-2; D ambiguous. CDR3 length: 11 residues. Germline-derived CDR1 and CDR2 are SNHLY and FYNNEI. Trimming left V 8 bases short and J 6 bases short, with 7 bases between. For the CDR3, the DNA is TGTGCCAGCTCGTACTCCGGGGAGCTGTTTTTT. This sequence encodes CASSYSGELFF.

The chain is built from TRBV11-2 and TRBJ2-2, with D perhaps TRBD2 (5 bases). Germline lookup yields CDR1 SGHAT and CDR2 FQNNGV. V dropped 1 base and J dropped 7 bases, with 7 bases sitting between them. This CDR3 has 13 amino acids. The CDR3 loop is CASSLVGGGELFF. CDR3 DNA: TGTGCCAGCAGCTTAGTCGGAGGCGGGGAGCTGTTTTTT.

J is TRBJ1-2 and V is TRBV6-1, with a weak D call TRBD1 (6 bases). This CDR3 has 16 amino acids. V was pared by 4 bases and J by 0 bases, with 15 bases between. Per germline, CDR1 MNHNS and CDR2 SASEGT. The CDR3 region has the DNA TGTGCCAGCAGTGTGAGGACAGCGACAGCTAACTATGGCTACACCTTC. Translation gives CASSVRTATANYGYTF.